This T cell receptor beta chain was captured in a study of blood T cell repertoires in COVID-19. Study-wide context: Acute and convalescent COVID-19 samples came from the United States, Italy and Spain.

Repertoires were generated with immunoSEQ multiplex PCR, while TCRdb's copy carries only in-frame clones and drops some. The sample shows 300,000 to 400,000 clones, approximately 90% of them seen only once. This CDR3 is built from 13 residues. V lost 9 bases to trimming and J lost 9 bases; unmatched junction nucleotides: 11. Per germline, CDR1 SNHLY and CDR2 FYNNEI. J is TRBJ1-5 and V is TRBV2; TRBD1 agrees at 7 bases. This receptor was taken from a woman in her forties or fifties with active or convalescent COVID-19. The material sequenced was peripheral blood. The CDR3 region has the DNA TGTGCCAGTCACAGGGGAGATGGTCGGCCCCAGCATTTT. This codes for CASHRGDGRPQHF.